These 3 T cell receptor beta chains came from one sample sequenced in a study of T cells in Graves' hyperthyroidism and ophthalmopathy. The source material, RNA transcripts, was used to amplify TCR beta CDR3 regions. Primed by the HTBI set, a first-round RT-PCR was run on the TCR CDR3. TCRdb processed the multiplex PCR reads anew with MiXCR; each CDR3 protein has one entry. This sample yields approximately 98,000 distinct CDR3 sequences, of which around 42% are seen a single time; 10% belongs to the top ten. Sequencing was carried out using peripheral blood or thyroid tissue (not recorded which). These receptors all stem from a young woman with Graves' hyperthyroidism.

This clonotype was recorded at least ten times. CDR3 sequence: CASSGVGFRETQYF. CDR3 nucleotide sequence: TGTGCCAGCAGTGGGGTGGGGTTTCGGGAGACCCAGTACTTC. V gene TRBV25-1 combines with J gene TRBJ2-5; D remains unclear. The CDR3 has 14 amino acids. The germline gives CDR1 MGHDK, CDR2 SYGVNS. Trimming removed 4 bases at V and 5 bases at J, with 14 bases between. Complete variable domain (other parts from reference TRBV25-1 and TRBJ2-5): EADIYQTPRYLVIGTGKKITLECSQTMGHDKMYWYQQDPGMELHLIHYSYGVNSTEKGDLSSESTVSRIRTEHFPLTLESARPSHTSQYLCASSGVGFRETQYFGPGTRLLVL.

This clonotype was counted ten times or more. The V and J genes are TRBV28 and TRBJ1-3; D gene uncertain. Germline V gene sequence: CDR1 MDHEN, CDR2 SYDVKM. The length of the CDR3 is 11 residues. CDR3 coding DNA: TGTGCTTCCGGATATGGAAACACCATATATTTT. Translation: CASGYGNTIYF.

This clonotype appeared many times. The rearrangement joins TRBV7-9 to TRBJ2-2; D might be TRBD1 or TRBD2, each matching 5 bases. This CDR3 has 17 amino acids. V lost 0 bases and J lost 3, with 14 bases in between. CDR1 is SEHNR and CDR2 is FQNEAQ in the germline V gene (reference sequence). The CDR3 DNA reads TGTGCCAGCAGCTTAGCGTGGGGACCCAAGGACACCGGGGAGCTGTTTTTT. It encodes CASSLAWGPKDTGELFF.